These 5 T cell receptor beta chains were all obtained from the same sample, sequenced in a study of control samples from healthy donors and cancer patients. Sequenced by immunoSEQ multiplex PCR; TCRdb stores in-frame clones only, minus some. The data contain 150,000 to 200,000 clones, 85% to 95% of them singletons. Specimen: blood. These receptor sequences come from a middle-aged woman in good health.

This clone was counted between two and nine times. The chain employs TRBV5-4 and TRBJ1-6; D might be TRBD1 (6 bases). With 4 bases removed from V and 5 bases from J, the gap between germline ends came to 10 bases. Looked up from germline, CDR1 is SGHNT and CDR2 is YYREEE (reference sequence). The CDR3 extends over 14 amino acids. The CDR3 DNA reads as TGTGCCAGCAGCCAAAACAGGGATAATTCACCCCTCCACTTT. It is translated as CASSQNRDNSPLHF.

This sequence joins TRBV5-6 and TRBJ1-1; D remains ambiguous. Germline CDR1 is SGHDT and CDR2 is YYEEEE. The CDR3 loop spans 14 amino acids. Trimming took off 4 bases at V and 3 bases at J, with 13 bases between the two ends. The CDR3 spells CASSHQGWDTEAFF. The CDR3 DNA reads TGTGCCAGCAGCCACCAAGGATGGGACACTGAAGCTTTCTTT.

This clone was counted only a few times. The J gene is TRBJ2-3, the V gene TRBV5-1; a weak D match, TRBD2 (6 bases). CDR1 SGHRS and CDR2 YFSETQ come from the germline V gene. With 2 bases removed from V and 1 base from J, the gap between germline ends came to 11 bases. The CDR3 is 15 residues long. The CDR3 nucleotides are TGCGCCAGCAGCTTTAGCGGAACGCGCACAGATACGCAGTATTTT. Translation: CASSFSGTRTDTQYF.

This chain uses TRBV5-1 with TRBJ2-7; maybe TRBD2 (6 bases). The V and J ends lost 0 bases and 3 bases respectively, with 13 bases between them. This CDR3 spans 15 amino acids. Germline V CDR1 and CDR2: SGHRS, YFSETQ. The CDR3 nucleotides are TGCGCCAGCAGCTTGGAGGGCGGGACGAGCTACGAGCAGTACTTC. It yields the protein CASSLEGGTSYEQYF.

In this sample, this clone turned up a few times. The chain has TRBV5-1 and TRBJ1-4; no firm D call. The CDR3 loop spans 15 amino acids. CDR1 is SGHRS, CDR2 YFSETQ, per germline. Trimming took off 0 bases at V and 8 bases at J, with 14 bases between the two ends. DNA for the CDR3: TGCGCCAGCAGCTTGGGCCGCTCGGGTCTAGAAAAACTGTTTTTT. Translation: CASSLGRSGLEKLFF.